These 4 T cell receptor beta chains share one sample of origin, sequenced in a study of T cell responses to AZD1222 COVID-19 vaccine. Produced via immunoSEQ multiplex PCR; TCRdb's table is partial and in-frame only. The sample includes about 120,000 clones, roughly 89% of them seen just once. The sequencing used peripheral blood, collected 28 days after the second AZD1222 dose. These receptors were obtained from an adult who received the AZD1222 COVID-19 vaccine.

The V and J genes are TRBV7-9 and TRBJ2-7; possibly TRBD1 for D (5 bases). V was clipped by 1 base and J by 5 bases, with 21 bases between them. This CDR3 is built from 17 residues. Germline values: CDR1 SEHNR, CDR2 FQNEAQ (reference sequence). The CDR3 protein is CASSLDRSLGQGHEQYF. The CDR3 bases are TGTGCCAGCAGCTTAGATCGATCCCTTGGGCAGGGTCACGAGCAGTACTTC.

This chain links TRBV3-1 (or the pseudogene TRBV3-2) with TRBJ1-3; no clear D gene. Trimming left V 0 bases short and J 2 bases short, with 5 bases between. In germline, CDR1 is LGHDT, CDR2 YNNKEL (reference sequence). The CDR3 spans 14 residues. In DNA, the CDR3 is TGTGCCAGCAGCCAAGATACAACTGGAAACACCATATATTTT. Translation gives CASSQDTTGNTIYF.

The chain uses TRBV19 and TRBJ2-2; D gene ambiguous. Germline V CDR1 and CDR2: LNHDA, SQIVND (reference sequence). This CDR3 region has 13 residues. V lost 3 bases and J 5 bases, leaving 7 bases between the germline ends. The CDR3 region is CASSMFPTGELFF. CDR3 coding DNA: TGTGCCAGTAGTATGTTCCCGACCGGGGAGCTGTTTTTT.

The rearrangement links TRBV13 to TRBJ2-7; 8 nucleotides line up with TRBD1. The CDR3 totals 15 residues. Germline loops: CDR1 PRHDT, CDR2 FYEKMQ (reference sequence). Trimming removed 2 bases from V and 7 bases from J; junction bases left unmatched: 10. This chain's CDR3 is CASSLKTGGTGEQYF. In DNA, the CDR3 is TGTGCCAGCAGCTTAAAAACAGGGGGTACGGGAGAGCAGTACTTC.